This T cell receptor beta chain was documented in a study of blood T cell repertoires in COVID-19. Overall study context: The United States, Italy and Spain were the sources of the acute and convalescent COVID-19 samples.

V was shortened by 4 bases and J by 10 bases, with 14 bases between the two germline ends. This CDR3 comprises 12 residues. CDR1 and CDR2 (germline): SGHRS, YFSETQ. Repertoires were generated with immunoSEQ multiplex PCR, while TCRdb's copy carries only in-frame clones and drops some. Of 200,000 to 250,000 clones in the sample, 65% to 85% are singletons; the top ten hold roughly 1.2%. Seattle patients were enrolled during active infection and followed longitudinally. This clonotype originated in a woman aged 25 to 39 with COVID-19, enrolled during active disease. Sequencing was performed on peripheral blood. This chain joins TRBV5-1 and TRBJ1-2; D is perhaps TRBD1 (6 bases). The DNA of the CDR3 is TGCGCCAGCAGCGATCCGGACAGAGCCTACACCTTC. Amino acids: CASSDPDRAYTF.